This T cell receptor (beta chain) was identified during a study of STAT5B mutations in CD4+ large granular lymphocyte leukemia. Study conclusions and caveats: CD4-sorted patient repertoires seemed more clonal than healthy CD4+ repertoires.

This was a survey-level run. Profiling relied on immunoSEQ multiplex PCR, and the TCRdb table lists in-frame clones only, not all of them. The table includes 37,000 or so clones, roughly 84% detected once. On this clone: Its antigen remains unidentified.

Sample: CD4+ T cells from blood buffy coats. The origin of this receptor is a human donor in good health.

The chain's CDR3 is CASSFKGLAGTNTGELFF. The CDR3 DNA follows: TGTGCCAGCAGCTTTAAAGGGCTAGCGGGAACGAACACCGGGGAGCTGTTTTTT. The genes are TRBV5-8 and TRBJ2-2; 9 bases agree with TRBD2. Germline CDR1 reads SGHTS; CDR2 reads YDEGEE. Trimming cost V 2 bases and J 0 bases; bases outside gene matches: 8. This CDR3 is 18 amino acids long.